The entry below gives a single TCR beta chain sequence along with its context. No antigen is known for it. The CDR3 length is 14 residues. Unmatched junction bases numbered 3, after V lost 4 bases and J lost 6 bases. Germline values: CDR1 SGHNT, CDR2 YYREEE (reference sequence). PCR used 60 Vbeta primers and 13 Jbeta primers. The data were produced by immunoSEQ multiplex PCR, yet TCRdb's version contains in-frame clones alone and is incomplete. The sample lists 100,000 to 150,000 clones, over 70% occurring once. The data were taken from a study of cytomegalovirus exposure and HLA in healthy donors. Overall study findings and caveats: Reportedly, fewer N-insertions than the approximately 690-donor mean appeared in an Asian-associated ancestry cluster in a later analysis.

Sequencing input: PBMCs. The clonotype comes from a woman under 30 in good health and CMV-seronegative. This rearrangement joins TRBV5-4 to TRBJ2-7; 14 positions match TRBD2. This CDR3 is CASSTGLAGGEQYF. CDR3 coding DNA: TGTGCCAGCAGCACCGGACTAGCGGGAGGCGAGCAGTACTTC. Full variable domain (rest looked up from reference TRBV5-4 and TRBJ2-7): ETGVTQSPTHLIKTRGQQVTLRCSSQSGHNTVSWYQQALGQGPQFIFQYYREEENGRGNFPPRFSGLQFPNYSSELNVNALELDDSALYLCASSTGLAGGEQYFGPGTRLTVT.